This TCR beta chain was sequenced for a study of identical twins. This clonotype was observed a few times. The conserved phenylalanine or tryptophan is not found at the CDR3 terminus, so this likely reflects a read error. It is unclear where the CDR3 begins or ends on the DNA, so no DNA is shown, and the CDR3 is as TCRdb lists it. TCRdb re-analysed the 5' RACE reads in MiXCR, keeping a single row per CDR3 protein. The sample includes about 460,000 distinct CDR3 sequences, 12% to 15% of them seen just once. The CDR3 spans 15 residues, counting both ends. From germline, CDR1 is MNHNS and CDR2 SASEGT. These data also featured in a second study, about yellow fever vaccine responses in identical twins.

The origin of this receptor is a woman under 30 in good health. Sequenced sample: CD4+ T cells sorted from blood. The V call is TRBV6-1, the J call TRBJ2-7; TRBD1, the table's D call, lacks a check against the DNA. CDR3 in amino acids: CASSPHSGTSGFSSR.